This T cell receptor beta chain was sequenced for a study of blood T cell repertoires in COVID-19. The CDR3 totals 14 residues. CDR1 is MDHEN and CDR2 is SYDVKM in the germline V gene. The V segment lost 5 bases and the J segment 6 bases; nucleotides outside the gene matches: 6. Method: immunoSEQ multiplex PCR; TCRdb's copy keeps in-frame clones and lacks some. The profile shows approximately 70,000 clones, 79% of them singletons. The sequencing input was peripheral blood. This chain joins TRBV28 and TRBJ2-1; 8 bases are a match to TRBD1. This TCR came from a woman aged 45-65 years with acute or convalescent COVID-19. As DNA, the CDR3 is TGTGCCAGCAGTGAAACAGGGGGATTCAATGAGCAGTTCTTC. It codes for CASSETGGFNEQFF.